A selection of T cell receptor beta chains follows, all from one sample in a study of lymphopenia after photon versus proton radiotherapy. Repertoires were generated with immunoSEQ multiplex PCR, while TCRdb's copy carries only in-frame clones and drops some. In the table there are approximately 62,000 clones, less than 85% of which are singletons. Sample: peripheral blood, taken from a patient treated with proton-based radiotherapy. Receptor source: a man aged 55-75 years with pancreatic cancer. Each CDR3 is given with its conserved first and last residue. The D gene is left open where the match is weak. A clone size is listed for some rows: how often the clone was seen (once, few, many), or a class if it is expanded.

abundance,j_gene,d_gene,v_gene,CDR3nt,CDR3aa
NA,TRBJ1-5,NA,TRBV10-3,TGTGCCATCAGTGAGGGCAGAAACGGGCAGCCCCAGCATTTT,CAISEGRNGQPQHF
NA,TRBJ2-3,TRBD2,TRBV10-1,TGCGCCAGCAGTGAATCAGCTAGCGGGAGCACAGATACGCAGTATTTT,CASSESASGSTDTQYF
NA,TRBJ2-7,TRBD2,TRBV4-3,TGCGCCAGCAGCCAAGGGACTAGCGGTCCCGAGCAGTACTTC,CASSQGTSGPEQYF
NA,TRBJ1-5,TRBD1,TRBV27,TGTGCCAGCAGTTTAAACGGACAGGGCTTGGGTCAGCCCCAGCATTTT,CASSLNGQGLGQPQHF
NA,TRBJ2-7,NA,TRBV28,TGTGCCAGCAGTTTACTCGGAAACTCCTACGAGCAGTACTTC,CASSLLGNSYEQYF
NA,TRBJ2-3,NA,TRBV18,TGTGCCAGCTCACCACCTGCGGTCCCCACGGGTACGCAGTATTTT,CASSPPAVPTGTQYF
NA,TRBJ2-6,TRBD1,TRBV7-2,TGTGCCAGCAGTCGAAACCAGGGGGCTTCTGGGGCCAACGTCCTGACTTTC,CASSRNQGASGANVLTF
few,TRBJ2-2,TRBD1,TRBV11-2,TGTGCCAGCAGCTCCCTACAGGGGCGGGTAGGGAACACCGGGGAGCTGTTTTTT,CASSSLQGRVGNTGELFF
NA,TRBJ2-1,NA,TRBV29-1,TGCAGCGTTCGAAACAGTTACAATGAGCAGTTCTTC,CSVRNSYNEQFF
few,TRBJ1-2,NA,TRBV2,TGTGCCAGCAGTGACCCAGGGATGTTGTATGGCTACACCTTC,CASSDPGMLYGYTF
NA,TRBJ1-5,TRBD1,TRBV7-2,TGTGCCAGCAGCTTAACCACAGGGGGCAATCAGCCCCAGCATTTT,CASSLTTGGNQPQHF
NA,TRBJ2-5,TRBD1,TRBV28,TGTGCCAGCAGACCCAGGGGGCAAGAGACCCAGTACTTC,CASRPRGQETQYF
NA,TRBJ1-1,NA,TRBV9,TGTGCCAGCAGCGTAGAGGTGGGAGGGGGCACTGAAGCTTTCTTT,CASSVEVGGGTEAFF
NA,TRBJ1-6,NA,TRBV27,TGTGCCAGCAGTTTCCTGTCCGAGGGATCACCCCTCCACTTT,CASSFLSEGSPLHF
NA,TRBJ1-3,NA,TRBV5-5,TGTGCCAGCAGCTCACAGGAGTTCTCTGGAAACACCATATATTTT,CASSSQEFSGNTIYF
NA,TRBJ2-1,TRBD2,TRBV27,TGTGCCAGCAGCGCTAGCGGGTCCTACAATGAGCAGTTCTTC,CASSASGSYNEQFF
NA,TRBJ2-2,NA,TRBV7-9,TGTGCCAGCAGCTTACGCGGGACACAGAACACCGGGGAGCTGTTTTTT,CASSLRGTQNTGELFF
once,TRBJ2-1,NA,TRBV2,TGTGCCAGCAGCGGGACCTGGGGTAACAATGAGCAGTTCTTC,CASSGTWGNNEQFF
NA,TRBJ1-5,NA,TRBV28,TGTGCCAGCAGTTCGAATCCCAGCAATCAGCCCCAGCATTTT,CASSSNPSNQPQHF
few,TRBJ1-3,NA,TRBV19,TGTGCCAGTAGTATATCAATGGGGGGATCCGGAAACACCATATATTTT,CASSISMGGSGNTIYF
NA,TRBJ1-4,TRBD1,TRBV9,TGTGCCAGCAGCGTAGAGTCAGGGGGGAATGAAAAACTGTTTTTT,CASSVESGGNEKLFF
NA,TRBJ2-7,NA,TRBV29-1,TGCAGCGTCGGGGATAGCTACGAGCAGTACTTC,CSVGDSYEQYF
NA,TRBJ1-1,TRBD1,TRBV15,TGTGCCACCAGCGCCGAAATTTTGGGGACAGTCATGAACACTGAAGCTTTCTTT,CATSAEILGTVMNTEAFF
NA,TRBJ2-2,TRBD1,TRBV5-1,TGCGCCAGCAGCTTGGCAGGGGGCCTGAACACCGGGGAGCTGTTTTTT,CASSLAGGLNTGELFF
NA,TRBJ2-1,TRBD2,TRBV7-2,TGTGCCAGCAGCCCCCCGGGACTAGCGGGGGATGAGCAGTTCTTC,CASSPPGLAGDEQFF
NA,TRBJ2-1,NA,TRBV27,TGTGCCAGCAGTTTCTGGGCAGGTCGGGGCAATGAGCAGTTCTTC,CASSFWAGRGNEQFF
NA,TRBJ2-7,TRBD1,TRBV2,TGTGCCAGCAGCGAGGCGGGACAGGGGGCGTACGAGCAGTACTTC,CASSEAGQGAYEQYF
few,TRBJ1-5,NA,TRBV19,TGTGCCAGTAGTTCCAGGAATCATGCCCAGCATTTT,CASSSRNHAQHF
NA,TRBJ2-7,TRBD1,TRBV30,TGTGCCTGGAGTGTAGGGGGACAGGGTTACGAGCAGTACTTC,CAWSVGGQGYEQYF
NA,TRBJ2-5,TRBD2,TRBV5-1,TGCGCCAGCAGCGGTGAGGCTAGCGGGAGAGAGACCCAGTACTTC,CASSGEASGRETQYF
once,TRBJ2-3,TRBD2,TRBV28,TGTGCCAGCAGTTTATCCGTGTTGGGGCGCGGGAGAGGTACAGATACGCAGTATTTT,CASSLSVLGRGRGTDTQYF
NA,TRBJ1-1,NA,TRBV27,TGTGCCAGCAGTCTCATTGGACAGCTGAACACTGAAGCTTTCTTT,CASSLIGQLNTEAFF
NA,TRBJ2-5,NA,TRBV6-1,TGTGCCAGCAGTGAGGTATCAGACTTACAAGAGACCCAGTACTTC,CASSEVSDLQETQYF
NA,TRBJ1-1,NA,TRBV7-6,TGTGCCAGCAGCAAGGAGGGGTCGAACACTGAAGCTTTCTTT,CASSKEGSNTEAFF
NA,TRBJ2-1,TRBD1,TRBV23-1,TGCGCCAGCAGTCCCCCCCGGTGGACAGGATCCTACAATGAGCAGTTCTTC,CASSPPRWTGSYNEQFF
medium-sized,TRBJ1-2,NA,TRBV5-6,TGTGCCAGCAGCCTACAGGATGTTCCGAGCTATGGCTACACCTTC,CASSLQDVPSYGYTF
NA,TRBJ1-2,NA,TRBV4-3,TGCGCCAGCAGCCCGGGCCAGAACTATGGCTACACCTTC,CASSPGQNYGYTF
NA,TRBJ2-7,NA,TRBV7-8,TGTGCCAGCAGCCCTATAGGGTTTTACGAGCAGTACTTC,CASSPIGFYEQYF
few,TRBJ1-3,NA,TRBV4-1,TGCGCCAGCAGCCCTACCGCCGTCTCTGGAAACACCATATATTTT,CASSPTAVSGNTIYF
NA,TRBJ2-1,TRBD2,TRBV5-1,TGCGCCAGCAGCTTTGGCGGGAGCTCCTACAATGAGCAGTTCTTC,CASSFGGSSYNEQFF
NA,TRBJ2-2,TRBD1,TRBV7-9,TGTGCCAGCAGCTTGGACAGGGTGAACACCGGGGAGCTGTTTTTT,CASSLDRVNTGELFF